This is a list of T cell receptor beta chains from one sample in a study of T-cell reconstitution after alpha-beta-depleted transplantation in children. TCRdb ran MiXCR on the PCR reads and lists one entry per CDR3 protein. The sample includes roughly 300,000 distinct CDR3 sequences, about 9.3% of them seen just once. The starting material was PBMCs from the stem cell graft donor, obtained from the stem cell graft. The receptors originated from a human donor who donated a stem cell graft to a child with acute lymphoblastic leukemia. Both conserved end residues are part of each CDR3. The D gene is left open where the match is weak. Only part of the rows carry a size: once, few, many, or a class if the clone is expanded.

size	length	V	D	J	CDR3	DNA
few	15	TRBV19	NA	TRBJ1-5	CASSIGGESNQPQHF	TGTGCCAGTAGTATCGGGGGGGAAAGCAATCAGCCCCAGCATTTT
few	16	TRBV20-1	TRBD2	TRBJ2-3	CSARALAGGEADTQYF	TGCAGTGCCAGGGCCCTAGCGGGAGGGGAGGCAGATACGCAGTATTTT
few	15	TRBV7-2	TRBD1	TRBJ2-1	CASSLGTGGIYEQFF	TGTGCCAGCAGCTTAGGTACAGGGGGCATTTACGAGCAGTTCTTC
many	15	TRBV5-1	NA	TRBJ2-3	CASSLERIGPDTQYF	TGCGCCAGCAGCCTGGAAAGGATAGGCCCAGATACGCAGTATTTT
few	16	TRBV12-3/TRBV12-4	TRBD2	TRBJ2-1	CASSLEVREGQNEQFF	TGTGCCAGCAGTTTAGAGGTGCGGGAGGGCCAGAATGAGCAGTTCTTC
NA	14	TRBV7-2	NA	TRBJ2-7	CASSSWTDSYEQYF	TGTGCCAGCAGCTCTTGGACCGATTCCTACGAGCAGTACTTC
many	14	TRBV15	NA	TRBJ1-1	CATSRAMENTEAFF	TGTGCCACCAGCAGAGCGATGGAGAACACTGAAGCTTTCTTT
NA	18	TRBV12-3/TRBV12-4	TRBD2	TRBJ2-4	CASSFGTSGALAKNIQYF	TGTGCCAGCAGTTTTGGCACTAGCGGGGCTCTAGCCAAAAACATTCAGTACTTC
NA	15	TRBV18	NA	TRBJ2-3	CASSPLLTSTDTQYF	TGTGCCAGCTCCCCGCTACTCACTAGCACAGATACGCAGTATTTT
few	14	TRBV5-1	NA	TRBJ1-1	CASSVVPSDTEAFF	TGCGCCAGCAGCGTAGTCCCTTCGGATACTGAAGCTTTCTTT
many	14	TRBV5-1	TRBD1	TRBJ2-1	CASSLGQGDNEQFF	TGCGCCAGCAGCTTGGGACAGGGAGACAATGAGCAGTTCTTC
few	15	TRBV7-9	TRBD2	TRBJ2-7	CASSLEWREDYEQYF	TGTGCCAGCAGCTTAGAATGGCGGGAGGACTACGAGCAGTACTTC
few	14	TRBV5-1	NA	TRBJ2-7	CASRGDRASYEQYF	TGCGCCAGCAGAGGGGACCGAGCCTCCTACGAGCAGTACTTC
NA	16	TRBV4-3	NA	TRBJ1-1	CASSQDIRGPNTEAFF	TGCGCCAGCAGCCAAGATATCCGGGGACCCAACACTGAAGCTTTCTTT
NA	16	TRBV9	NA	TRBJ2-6	CASSPFGIAGANGLTF	TGTGCCAGCAGCCCCTTCGGTATTGCTGGGGCCAACGGCCTGACTTTC
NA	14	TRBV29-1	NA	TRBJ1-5	CSVQSDDSNQPQHF	TGCAGCGTTCAGTCGGATGATAGCAATCAGCCCCAGCATTTT
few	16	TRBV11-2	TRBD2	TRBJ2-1	CASSFQLAGRYNEQFF	TGTGCCAGCAGCTTCCAACTAGCGGGAAGATACAATGAGCAGTTCTTC
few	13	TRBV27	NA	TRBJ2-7	CASRLTGSYEQYF	TGTGCCAGCAGATTGACAGGATCCTACGAGCAGTACTTC
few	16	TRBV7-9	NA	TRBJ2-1	CASSLAGHSSYNEQFF	TGTGCCAGCAGCTTAGCGGGGCATAGCTCCTACAATGAGCAGTTCTTC
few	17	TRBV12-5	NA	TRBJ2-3	CASGSFVDYRFTDTQYF	TGTGCTAGTGGCTCGTTCGTGGACTACCGCTTCACAGATACGCAGTATTTT
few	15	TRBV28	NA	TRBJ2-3	CASRPTGFSTDTQYF	TGTGCCAGCAGGCCGACAGGATTTAGCACAGATACGCAGTATTTT
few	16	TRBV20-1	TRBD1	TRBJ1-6	CSARDFGQGPRSPLHF	TGCAGTGCTAGAGATTTCGGACAGGGCCCTCGATCACCCCTCCACTTT
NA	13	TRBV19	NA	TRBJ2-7	CASLDVTSYEQYF	TGTGCCAGTCTCGACGTTACCTCCTACGAGCAGTACTTC
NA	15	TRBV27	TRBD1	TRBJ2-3	CASSPYRGITDTQYF	TGTGCCAGCAGTCCTTACAGGGGCATCACAGATACGCAGTATTTT
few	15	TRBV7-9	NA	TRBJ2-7	CASSLVSGHSNEQYF	TGTGCCAGCAGCTTAGTGAGTGGACATAGCAACGAGCAGTACTTC
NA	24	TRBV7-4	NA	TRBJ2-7	CASSLPIRGKWRGPSAASSYEQYF	TGTGCCAGCAGCTTACCCATTAGGGGAAAGTGGAGGGGGCCCTCGGCCGCGAGCTCCTACGAGCAGTACTTC
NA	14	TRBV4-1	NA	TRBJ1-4	CASSHRGGGEKLFF	TGCGCCAGCAGCCACCGAGGGGGAGGTGAAAAACTGTTTTTT
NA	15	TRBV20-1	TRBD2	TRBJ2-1	CSARLAGGIYNEQFF	TGCAGTGCTAGACTAGCGGGAGGTATTTACAATGAGCAGTTCTTC
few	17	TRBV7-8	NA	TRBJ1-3	CASSFPQGQPSGNTIYF	TGTGCCAGCAGCTTCCCCCAGGGGCAACCCTCTGGAAACACCATATATTTT
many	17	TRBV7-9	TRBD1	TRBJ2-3	CASSPPRGTGGSDTQYF	TGTGCCAGCAGCCCCCCCCGCGGGACAGGGGGTTCTGATACGCAGTATTTT
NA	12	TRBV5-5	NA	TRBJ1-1	CASSQQGSEAFF	TGTGCCAGCAGCCAACAGGGATCCGAAGCTTTCTTT
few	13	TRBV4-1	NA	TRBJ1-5	CASSQARDQPQHF	TGCGCCAGCAGCCAAGCCCGGGATCAGCCCCAGCATTTT
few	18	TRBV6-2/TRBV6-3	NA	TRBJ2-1	CASSYTIGAISSYNEQFF	TGTGCCAGCAGTTATACCATCGGGGCTATTAGCTCCTACAATGAGCAGTTCTTC
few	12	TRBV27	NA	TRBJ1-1	CASSQGLTEAFF	TGTGCCAGCAGCCAGGGACTTACCGAAGCTTTCTTT
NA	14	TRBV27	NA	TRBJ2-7	CASIFEPKAYEQYF	TGTGCCAGCATTTTTGAACCGAAAGCCTACGAGCAGTACTTC
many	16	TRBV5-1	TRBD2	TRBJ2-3	CASSLVGTSGSDTQYF	TGCGCCAGCAGCTTGGTTGGGACTAGCGGGAGTGACACGCAGTATTTT
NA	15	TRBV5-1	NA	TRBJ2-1	CASSDGTGDYNEQFF	TGCGCCAGCAGCGACGGGACTGGTGACTACAATGAGCAGTTCTTC
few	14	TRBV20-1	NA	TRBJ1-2	CSARPYRDLYGYTF	TGCAGTGCTAGGCCGTACCGGGACCTCTATGGCTACACCTTC